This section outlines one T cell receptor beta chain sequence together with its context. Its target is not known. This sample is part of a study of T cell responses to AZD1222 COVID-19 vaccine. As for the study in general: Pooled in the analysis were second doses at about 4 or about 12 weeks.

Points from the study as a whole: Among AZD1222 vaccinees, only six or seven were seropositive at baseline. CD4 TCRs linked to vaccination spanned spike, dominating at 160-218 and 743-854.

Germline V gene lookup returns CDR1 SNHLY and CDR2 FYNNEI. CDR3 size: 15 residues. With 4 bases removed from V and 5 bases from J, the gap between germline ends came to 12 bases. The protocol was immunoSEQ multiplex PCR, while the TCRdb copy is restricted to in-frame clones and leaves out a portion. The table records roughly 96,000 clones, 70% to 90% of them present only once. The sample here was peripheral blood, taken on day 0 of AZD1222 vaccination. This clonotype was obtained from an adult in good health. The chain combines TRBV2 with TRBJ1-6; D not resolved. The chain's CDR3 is CASSVAGSNNSPLHF. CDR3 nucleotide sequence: TGTGCCAGCAGTGTCGCGGGCAGCAATAATTCACCCCTCCACTTT.